The 25 T cell receptor beta chains presented below share a single source sample, sequenced in a study of blood T cell repertoires in COVID-19. Here immunoSEQ multiplex PCR was the method, and the copy in TCRdb shows in-frame clones only, minus some. The sample lists roughly 280,000 clones, approximately 86% occurring once. The sample consisted of peripheral blood. The receptor set was obtained from a man aged 40-49 years with active or convalescent COVID-19.

The genes are TRBV9 and TRBJ2-7; D remains ambiguous. V lost 2 bases to trimming and J lost 4 bases, with 13 bases between them. The germline gives CDR1 SGDLS, CDR2 YYNGEE. The CDR3 contains 14 residues. The CDR3 coding sequence is TGTGCCAGCAGCGTCTCCCCGACGGGTTACGAGCAGTACTTC. As protein: CASSVSPTGYEQYF. Drawing the rest from reference TRBV9 and TRBJ2-7, the complete variable domain is DSGVTQTPKHLITATGQRVTLRCSPRSGDLSVYWYQQSLDQGLQFLIQYYNGEERAKGNILERFSAQQFPDLHSELNLSSLELGDSALYFCASSVSPTGYEQYFGPGTRLTVT.

The V and J genes are TRBV6-5 and TRBJ2-7; 7 bases align to TRBD2. The CDR3 spans 16 residues. The germline CDR1 and CDR2 sequences are MNHEY and SVGAGI. The junction had 6 bases not matched to a gene; V was cut back by 0 bases and J by 1 base. CDR3 sequence: CASSYSIWGGSYEQYF. CDR3 bases: TGTGCCAGCAGTTACTCGATCTGGGGGGGTTCCTACGAGCAGTACTTC.

This chain uses TRBV2 with TRBJ2-1, with 9 bases aligning to TRBD1. V lost 5 bases and J lost 6; bases outside the gene matches: 8. Per the germline V gene, CDR1 is SNHLY and CDR2 is FYNNEI. The CDR3 sequence is 15 residues long. This CDR3 is CASSLGQGRFNEQFF. In DNA form, the CDR3 reads TGTGCCAGCAGTTTGGGACAGGGAAGGTTCAATGAGCAGTTCTTC.

This clone was seen once. As DNA, the CDR3 is TGTGCCAGTAGTATAGGGACGACAGAAGCGAATGAAAAACTGTTTTTT. It yields the protein CASSIGTTEANEKLFF. The genes are TRBV19 and TRBJ1-4; perhaps TRBD1 as D (5 bases). Trimming pared 1 base from V and 5 bases from J, leaving 14 bases between. Germline V gives CDR1 LNHDA, CDR2 SQIVND (reference sequence). This CDR3 region has 16 residues.

The chain joins TRBV30 to TRBJ1-5; 12 nucleotides agree with TRBD1. Germline values: CDR1 GTSNPN, CDR2 SVGIG (reference sequence). The CDR3 length is 17 residues. V shed 3 bases, J shed 2 bases, and the junction held 8 bases outside the gene matches. This chain's CDR3 is CAWSRDRGPGGNQPQHF. In DNA form, the CDR3 reads TGTGCCTGGAGCCGGGACAGGGGGCCTGGGGGCAATCAGCCCCAGCATTTT.

The genes are TRBV24-1 and TRBJ1-2; D possibly corresponds to TRBD1 (5 bases). There are 14 residues in the CDR3. In germline, CDR1 is KGHDR, CDR2 SFDVKD. V shed 9 bases and J shed 4 bases, with 17 bases lying between them. The CDR3 protein is CATEGAAPGYGYTF. CDR3 nucleotide sequence: TGTGCCACCGAAGGGGCGGCTCCGGGCTATGGCTACACCTTC.

The chain employs TRBV7-9 and TRBJ2-7, with TRBD1 identical over 7 bases. The CDR3 is 14 amino acids. Per the germline V gene, CDR1 is SEHNR and CDR2 is FQNEAQ (reference sequence). With 2 bases clipped from V and 7 bases from J, the junction kept 8 bases outside the gene matches. The chain's CDR3 is CASSLTPRQGEQYF. The CDR3 DNA is TGTGCCAGCAGCTTAACCCCCCGACAGGGAGAGCAGTACTTC.

V and J are TRBV4-1 and TRBJ2-3, with D tentatively TRBD1 (6 bases). Germline V gene sequence: CDR1 MGHRA, CDR2 YSYEKL. Trimming left V 2 bases short and J 6 bases short, with 15 bases between. The CDR3 has 15 amino acids. Written as DNA, the CDR3 is TGCGCCAGCAGCCAATCGCCGGGACAAGCGGATACGCAGTATTTT. Its protein product is CASSQSPGQADTQYF.

A note on this clone: One end of the junction is discordant with germline, which a read error may explain. This chain's CDR3 is CASSYKQIGQGTF. For the CDR3, the DNA is TGTGCCAGCAGTTACAAGCAGATTGGACAGGGGACGTTT. The gene calls are TRBV6-6 and TRBJ1-1, with TRBD1 matching over 9 bases. The CDR3 is made up of 13 amino acids. CDR1 is MNHNY, CDR2 SVGAGI, per germline (reference sequence).

This clone turned up a few times. V gene TRBV7-6 combines with J gene TRBJ2-7; 10 nucleotides align to TRBD1. V lost 4 bases to trimming and J lost 7 bases; unmatched junction nucleotides: 7. This CDR3 region has 14 residues. CDR1 is SGHVS, CDR2 FNYEAQ, per germline. The CDR3 is CASSSGTGAPEQYF. The DNA of the CDR3 is TGTGCCAGCAGCTCCGGGACAGGGGCTCCGGAGCAGTACTTC.

The rearrangement links TRBV5-1 to TRBJ2-5, with 9 bases that match TRBD2. The CDR3 runs 15 residues. Per the germline V gene, CDR1 is SGHRS and CDR2 is YFSETQ. The J segment lost 4 bases and the V segment lost 0 bases, leaving 4 bases of the junction unmatched. Here the CDR3 DNA reads TGCGCCAGCAGCTTGGGCCCAGCGGGAGGAGAGACCCAGTACTTC. As protein: CASSLGPAGGETQYF.

A few counts support this clone. This rearrangement joins TRBV4-1 to TRBJ1-1; 7 positions agree with TRBD1. Germline V gene sequence: CDR1 MGHRA, CDR2 YSYEKL. With V trimmed by 3 bases and J by 3 bases, 19 bases remained unmatched. This CDR3 spans 19 amino acids. Here the CDR3 reads CASSHRTHPGGGLDTEAFF. CDR3 nucleotide sequence: TGCGCCAGCAGCCACAGAACCCACCCAGGGGGTGGGTTGGACACTGAAGCTTTCTTT.

This chain connects TRBV2 to TRBJ1-2; D not certain. V was clipped by 8 bases and J by 2 bases, with 9 bases between them. The germline CDR1 and CDR2 sequences are SNHLY and FYNNEI. This CDR3 region has 12 residues. This CDR3 is CASSGGNYGYTF. CDR3 bases: TGTGCCAGCTCAGGTGGAAACTATGGCTACACCTTC.

This clone showed up just once. J is TRBJ2-1 and V is TRBV5-4; tentatively, D is TRBD2 (6 bases). Trimming removed 4 bases from V and 7 bases from J, with 15 bases in between. The germline CDR1 and CDR2 sequences are SGHNT and YYREEE (reference sequence). CDR3 length equals 14 residues. The CDR3 DNA reads TGTGCCAGCAGCCCGGGGGAGGCCTTAAATGAGCAGTTCTTC. Residues: CASSPGEALNEQFF.

V is TRBV6-5 and J is TRBJ2-5; 12 bases line up with TRBD2. J was trimmed by 4 bases and V by 6 bases; bases with no gene match: 6. CDR1 MNHEY and CDR2 SVGAGI come from the germline V gene. CDR3 length: 15 amino acids. This chain's CDR3 is CASRTSGSILETQYF. CDR3 nucleotide sequence: TGTGCCAGCAGGACTAGCGGGAGTATATTAGAGACCCAGTACTTC.

This clone was detected many times. This chain links TRBV19 with TRBJ2-2, with 11 bases lining up with TRBD2. Germline CDR1 is LNHDA and CDR2 is SQIVND (reference sequence). CDR3 length: 17 residues. The J segment lost 5 bases and the V segment lost 3 bases, leaving 8 bases of the junction unmatched. Here the CDR3 reads CASSIGISGGETGELFF. The CDR3 bases are TGTGCCAGTAGTATTGGGATTAGCGGGGGGGAGACCGGGGAGCTGTTTTTT.

As DNA, the CDR3 is TGTGCCAGCTCACGCGAAGGGACAGGCGGAAATTCACCCCTCCACTTT. Its protein product is CASSREGTGGNSPLHF. The V and J genes are TRBV18 and TRBJ1-6, with 8 bases lining up with TRBD1. This CDR3 has 16 amino acids. The V segment lost 4 bases and the J segment 7 bases; nucleotides outside the gene matches: 9. Germline V gene data show CDR1 as KGHSH and CDR2 as LQKENI.

The gene calls are TRBV12-3 or TRBV12-4 and TRBJ1-3, with TRBD1 as a possible D gene (6 bases). V lost 6 bases to trimming and J lost 2 bases, with 8 bases between them. The CDR3 sequence is 13 residues long. CDR3 protein: CASSDRPGNTIYF. CDR3 nucleotide sequence: TGTGCCAGCAGCGACAGGCCTGGAAACACCATATATTTT.

This clone is a singleton in its sample. The chain uses TRBV15 and TRBJ2-5; 8 bases map to TRBD1. Germline V gives CDR1 LNHNV, CDR2 YYDKDF (reference sequence). The CDR3 has 18 amino acids. J gave up 3 bases and V 4 bases, and 16 bases lay outside the gene matches. The CDR3 reads CATSNARQGMGVEETQYF. In DNA, the CDR3 is TGTGCCACCAGCAATGCAAGACAGGGGATGGGGGTCGAAGAGACCCAGTACTTC. Combining the CDR3 with reference TRBV15 and TRBJ2-5 gives the whole variable domain DAMVIQNPRYQVTQFGKPVTLSCSQTLNHNVMYWYQQKSSQAPKLLFHYYDKDFNNEADTPDNFQSRRPNTSFCFLDIRSPGLGDTAMYLCATSNARQGMGVEETQYFGPGTRLLVL.

The chain carries TRBV19 and TRBJ2-5, with a tentative D call TRBD1 (5 bases). Germline assignment: CDR1 LNHDA and CDR2 SQIVND (reference sequence). Trimming shortened V by 5 bases and J by 2 bases, and 6 bases separated the two germline ends. The CDR3 length is 12 residues. CDR3 sequence: CASSRTQETQYF. The CDR3 nucleotides read TGTGCCAGTAGTCGGACACAAGAGACCCAGTACTTC.

The J gene is TRBJ1-6, the V gene TRBV13; no clear D. CDR1 and CDR2 from the germline V gene are PRHDT and FYEKMQ (reference sequence). The CDR3 consists of 15 residues. The ends were cut back, 0 bases at V and 7 bases at J, with 10 bases in the middle. CDR3 in DNA: TGTGCCAGCAGCTTAGGTGCGGGTTCCAATTCACCCCTCCACTTT. The encoded protein is CASSLGAGSNSPLHF.

The rearrangement links TRBV27 to TRBJ2-7; 7 bases align to TRBD1. From germline, CDR1 is MNHEY and CDR2 SMNVEV (reference sequence). The junction had 13 bases not matched to a gene; V was cut back by 1 base and J by 4 bases. This CDR3 is built from 17 residues. The chain's CDR3 is CASSLLRPDRTSYEQYF. The DNA of the CDR3 is TGTGCCAGCAGTTTATTACGCCCGGACAGGACGAGTTACGAGCAGTACTTC.

The CDR3 protein is CASSSGQSYQPQHF. The CDR3 DNA follows: TGTGCCAGCAGTTCGGGACAGTCCTATCAGCCCCAGCATTTT. The chain is built from TRBV6-5 and TRBJ1-5; 7 nucleotides align to TRBD1. This CDR3 spans 14 amino acids. V shed 4 bases, J shed 5 bases, and the junction held 5 bases outside the gene matches. Germline CDR1 and CDR2: MNHEY and SVGAGI.

The chain has TRBV7-9 and TRBJ2-7, with 7 bases identical to TRBD2. The V gene end was trimmed by 3 bases and the J gene end by 5 bases; junction bases not matched to a gene: 4. The germline V gene has CDR1 SEHNR and CDR2 FQNEAQ (reference sequence). The CDR3 is 13 amino acids. This chain's CDR3 is CASSLAGVNEQYF. The DNA for the CDR3 is TGTGCCAGCAGCTTGGCGGGAGTTAACGAGCAGTACTTC.

The CDR3 DNA sequence: TGTGCCATCAGTGAGTCGAGGGAGCAGTACTTC. Amino acids: CAISESREQYF. The chain is built from TRBV10-3 and TRBJ2-7; D is undetermined. The CDR3 sequence is 11 residues long. Deletions cut 0 bases from V and 7 bases from J, with 4 bases between. The germline CDR1 and CDR2 sequences are ENHRY and SYGVKD.